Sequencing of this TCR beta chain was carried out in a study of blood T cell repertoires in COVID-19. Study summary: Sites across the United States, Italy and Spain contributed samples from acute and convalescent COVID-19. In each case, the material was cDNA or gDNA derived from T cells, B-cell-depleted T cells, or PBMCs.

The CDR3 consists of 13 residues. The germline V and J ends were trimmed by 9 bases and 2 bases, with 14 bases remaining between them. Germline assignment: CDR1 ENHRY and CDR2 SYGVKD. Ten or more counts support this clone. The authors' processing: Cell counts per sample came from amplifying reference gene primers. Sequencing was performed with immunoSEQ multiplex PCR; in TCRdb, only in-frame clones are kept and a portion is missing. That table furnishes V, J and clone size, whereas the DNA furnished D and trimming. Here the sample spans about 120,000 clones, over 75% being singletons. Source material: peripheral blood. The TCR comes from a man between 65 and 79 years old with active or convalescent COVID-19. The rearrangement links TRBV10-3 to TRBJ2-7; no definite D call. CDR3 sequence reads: CAMGPSTPYEQYF. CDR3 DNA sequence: TGTGCCATGGGCCCCTCTACCCCCTACGAGCAGTACTTC.